The 23 T cell receptor beta chains given below trace back to one sample, sequenced in a study of Graves' ophthalmopathy and Graves' hyperthyroidism. Using RNA transcripts, the TCR beta CDR3 regions were amplified. An opening RT-PCR round employed HTBI primers and preceded a second-round multiplex PCR. TCRdb ran MiXCR on the multiplex PCR reads and lists one entry per CDR3 protein. The sample lists about 370,000 distinct CDR3 sequences, roughly 17% seen once, with roughly 2.3% in the top ten. Material: peripheral blood. Source of these receptors: an adult woman with stable Graves' hyperthyroidism.

This clonotype was observed many times. V gene TRBV12-3 or TRBV12-4 combines with J gene TRBJ1-2; possible D gene TRBD1, 6 bases. The CDR3 spans 15 residues. V was pared by 3 bases and J by 4 bases, with 15 bases between. This CDR3 is CASSFAGARGYGYTF. The CDR3 DNA reads as TGTGCCAGCAGTTTCGCGGGGGCGCGGGGCTATGGCTACACCTTC.

This clonotype was seen many times. The gene calls are TRBV2 and TRBJ1-1; 7 nucleotides align to TRBD1. This CDR3 spans 14 amino acids. Germline V gene lookup returns CDR1 SNHLY and CDR2 FYNNEI. The J segment lost 3 bases and the V segment lost 6 bases, leaving 7 bases of the junction unmatched. The chain's CDR3 is CASSYRGTDTEAFF. In DNA form, the CDR3 reads TGTGCCAGCAGCTACAGGGGCACAGACACTGAAGCTTTCTTT.

The chain joins TRBV12-3 or TRBV12-4 to TRBJ1-2; 9 bases map to TRBD1. Germline trimming cut 3 bases from V and 5 bases from J; bases unmatched to any gene: 7. The CDR3 has 15 residues. CDR3 nucleotides: TGTGCCAGCAGTTTCTCTACAGGGGGCGGTTATGGCTACACCTTC. Protein sequence: CASSFSTGGGYGYTF.

This clonotype has at least ten counts. The chain uses TRBV6-2 or TRBV6-3 and TRBJ2-7; the D gene is possibly TRBD1 (5 bases). V lost 2 bases to trimming and J lost 0 bases, with 8 bases between them. Germline CDR1 MNHEY, CDR2 SVGEGT. This CDR3 is 14 amino acids long. CDR3 bases: TGTGCCAGCAGTTACACAGGCAGCTCCTACGAGCAGTACTTC. Amino acid sequence: CASSYTGSSYEQYF.

This clonotype was observed at least ten times. J is TRBJ1-1 and V is TRBV28, with no clear D. The CDR3 is 17 amino acids. The V and J ends lost 2 bases and 2 bases respectively, with 18 bases between them. Germline lookup yields CDR1 MDHEN and CDR2 SYDVKM. CDR3 DNA: TGTGCCAGCAGTTTAGCCAAGCCCGCAAATCTAAACACTGAAGCTTTCTTT. It translates to CASSLAKPANLNTEAFF. The full variable domain, its missing parts supplied by reference TRBV28 and TRBJ1-1, is DVKVTQSSRYLVKRTGEKVFLECVQDMDHENMFWYRQDPGLGLRLIYFSYDVKMKEKGDIPEGYSVSREKKERFSLILESASTNQTSMYLCASSLAKPANLNTEAFFGQGTRLTVV.

This clonotype was picked up many times. The chain has TRBV19 and TRBJ2-6, with a tentative D call TRBD2 (7 bases). This CDR3 is built from 16 residues. In germline, CDR1 is LNHDA, CDR2 SQIVND (reference sequence). V lost 8 bases and J 2 bases, leaving 16 bases between the germline ends. The CDR3: CASAEGGGPGANVLTF. The CDR3 DNA is TGTGCCAGTGCCGAGGGAGGGGGACCTGGGGCCAACGTCCTGACTTTC.

In its sample, this clonotype was seen many times. The J gene is TRBJ1-2, the V gene TRBV24-1; D unresolved. The germline V gene has CDR1 KGHDR and CDR2 SFDVKD. This CDR3 is built from 13 residues. V lost 1 base and J lost 8, with 10 bases in between. CDR3 amino acids: CATSDFLDRGYTF. The CDR3 DNA reads as TGTGCCACCAGTGATTTCTTGGACCGAGGCTACACCTTC.

This clonotype was recorded at least ten times. The chain joins TRBV28 to TRBJ1-5, with D perhaps TRBD1 (6 bases). The CDR3 contains 13 residues. Per germline, CDR1 MDHEN and CDR2 SYDVKM. The V gene lost 6 bases and the J gene lost 3 bases, with 9 bases spanning the gap. CDR3 sequence reads: CASRGQTNQPQHF. As DNA, the CDR3 is TGTGCCAGCAGAGGACAGACCAATCAGCCCCAGCATTTT.

The sample holds many counts of this clonotype. The V gene is TRBV6-1, the J gene TRBJ2-5; D unclear. Germline V gene sequence: CDR1 MNHNS, CDR2 SASEGT. Trimming shortened V by 3 bases and J by 1 base, and 9 bases separated the two germline ends. The CDR3 is 14 amino acids. The CDR3 region is CASSDLGIQETQYF. CDR3 sequence (DNA): TGTGCCAGCAGTGACTTAGGAATCCAAGAGACCCAGTACTTC.

A single count supports this clonotype. A read error may be the cause here, since a much bigger clone is one base away. It is likely a read error, because the conserved phenylalanine at the end of the CDR3 is missing. This chain uses TRBV28 with TRBJ2-7; a possible D gene is TRBD1 (5 bases). Germline V gene data show CDR1 as MDHEN and CDR2 as SYDVKM. The CDR3 is 12 residues long. The ends were cut back, 7 bases at V and 1 base at J, with 8 bases in the middle. CDR3 amino acids: CASTTGSYEQYY. DNA for the CDR3: TGTGCCAGCACTACAGGTTCCTACGAGCAGTACTAC.

This CDR3 is CASSPPGTSGGIGELFF. The CDR3 nucleotides read TGTGCCAGCAGCCCCCCCGGGACTAGCGGGGGGATAGGGGAGCTGTTTTTT. The chain uses TRBV28 and TRBJ2-2, with TRBD2 matching 15 bases. Per the germline V gene, CDR1 is MDHEN and CDR2 is SYDVKM. The CDR3 covers 17 residues. Trimming at V came to 6 bases and at J to 8 bases, leaving 10 bases not matched to a gene.

Many counts were recorded for this clonotype. The V and J genes are TRBV20-1 and TRBJ1-1; the D is unclear. The CDR3 totals 18 residues. CDR1 and CDR2 from the germline V gene are DFQATT and SNEGSKA (reference sequence). V was pared by 1 base and J by 1 base, with 22 bases between. The chain's CDR3 is CSARGGREQTRTNTEAFF. CDR3 coding DNA: TGCAGTGCTAGAGGAGGTAGAGAGCAGACCCGCACGAACACTGAAGCTTTCTTT.

The table lists this clonotype with many counts. This chain uses TRBV20-1 with TRBJ2-7; 14 positions agree with TRBD2. There are 18 residues in the CDR3. Trimming removed 2 bases from V and 0 bases from J; junction bases left unmatched: 9. Germline CDR1 DFQATT, CDR2 SNEGSKA (reference sequence). CDR3 bases: TGCAGTGCTAGAAGACTAGCGGGAGGGCCTGAGAGCTCCTACGAGCAGTACTTC. It yields the protein CSARRLAGGPESSYEQYF.

This clonotype has at least ten counts. This chain links TRBV13 with TRBJ2-7; TRBD2 matches 9 bases. Trimming took 5 bases from V and 7 from J; bases not matched to a gene: 9. CDR3 length: 14 residues. The V gene's germline CDR1 is PRHDT and CDR2 FYEKMQ (reference sequence). CDR3 DNA: TGTGCCAGCAGCCCCCGACTAGCGGAGGGGGAGCAGTACTTC. This gives the protein CASSPRLAEGEQYF.

Many counts were recorded for this clonotype. This chain connects TRBV5-1 to TRBJ2-1, with 11 nucleotides matching TRBD2. V dropped 1 base and J dropped 6; count of bases not matched to a gene: 3. Germline CDR1 SGHRS, CDR2 YFSETQ. The CDR3 runs 15 residues. The CDR3 coding sequence is TGCGCCAGCAGCTTGCTGCTAGCGGGAGGCAATGAGCAGTTCTTC. Translated: CASSLLLAGGNEQFF.

This clonotype was detected ten times or more. J is TRBJ2-5 and V is TRBV10-3; D is unclear. The CDR3 is 13 amino acids. The V and J ends lost 4 bases and 1 base respectively, with 7 bases between them. Germline CDR1 is ENHRY and CDR2 is SYGVKD. The CDR3 region is CAISGTLQETQYF. The CDR3 nucleotides read TGTGCCATCAGTGGTACTCTCCAAGAGACCCAGTACTTC.

This chain uses TRBV6-5 with TRBJ1-2; a weak D match, TRBD1 (6 bases). The germline V and J ends were trimmed by 0 bases and 3 bases, with 11 bases remaining between them. The CDR3 loop spans 15 amino acids. Per germline, CDR1 MNHEY and CDR2 SVGAGI. DNA of the CDR3: TGTGCCAGCAGTTACTCGAAGACAGGAGACTATGGCTACACCTTC. It encodes CASSYSKTGDYGYTF.

This clonotype was found a few times. The J gene is TRBJ2-7, the V gene TRBV10-3; no clear D. Germline CDR1 and CDR2: ENHRY and SYGVKD. CDR3 size: 13 residues. In DNA form, the CDR3 reads TGTGCGTCGGGCAGCCAAGTACAATACGAGCAGTACTTC. Its protein product is CASGSQVQYEQYF.

This clonotype was observed many times. The CDR3: CASSQTGQRDEAFF. In DNA form, the CDR3 reads TGTGCCAGCAGCCAGACAGGGCAGCGCGATGAAGCTTTCTTT. This sequence joins TRBV5-8 and TRBJ1-1; 7 bases match TRBD1. Per germline, CDR1 SGHTS and CDR2 YDEGEE. The CDR3 sequence is 14 residues long. Germline trimming cut 4 bases from V and 7 bases from J; bases unmatched to any gene: 10. Based on the CDR3 plus reference TRBV5-8 and TRBJ1-1, the full variable domain is EAGVTQSPTHLIKTRGQQATLRCSPISGHTSVYWYQQALGLGLQFLLWYDEGEERNRGNFPPRFSGRQFPNYSSELNVNALELEDSALYLCASSQTGQRDEAFFGQGTRLTVV.

This clonotype was observed many times. J is TRBJ1-1 and V is TRBV25-1; D is uncertain. This CDR3 contains 14 residues. V lost 4 bases to trimming and J lost 1 base, with 10 bases between them. The germline gives CDR1 MGHDK, CDR2 SYGVNS. In nucleotides, the CDR3 is TGTGCCAGCAGTGGGCTAACAGAGAACACTGAAGCTTTCTTT. This codes for CASSGLTENTEAFF.

This clonotype was detected many times. The CDR3 reads CASSQAWTLSDQPQHF. The CDR3 DNA follows: TGCGCCAGCAGCCAAGCGTGGACACTAAGCGATCAGCCCCAGCATTTT. The chain uses TRBV4-3 and TRBJ1-5, with D tentatively TRBD1 (5 bases). This CDR3 has 16 amino acids. Between the trimmed V and J ends, which lost 1 base and 5 bases, there was a span of 15 bases. Looked up from germline, CDR1 is LGHNA and CDR2 is YSLEER.

There are a few counts of this clonotype. The V call is TRBV29-1, the J call TRBJ2-2, with D maybe TRBD2 (7 bases). The V end was cut by 4 bases, the J end by 0 bases, with 21 bases between. The CDR3 length is 18 residues. Germline values: CDR1 SQVTM, CDR2 ANQGSEA. This CDR3 reads CSVVSLDKGGPNTGELFF. The CDR3 DNA reads as TGCAGCGTTGTCAGCCTAGACAAGGGGGGGCCGAACACCGGGGAGCTGTTTTTT.

In its sample, this clonotype was seen many times. V usage is TRBV12-3 or TRBV12-4 and J usage is TRBJ2-7; 11 bases fit TRBD1. There are 16 residues in the CDR3. The V gene end was trimmed by 1 base and the J gene end by 2 bases; junction bases not matched to a gene: 4. The CDR3 nucleotides read TGTGCCAGCAGTTTAGGTCCGGGACAGGGGGCCTACGAGCAGTACTTC. This sequence encodes CASSLGPGQGAYEQYF.